This section outlines one TCR beta chain sequence together with its context. The antigen remains unidentified. The data derive from a study of CD8 T cells in ankylosing spondylitis. Study-wide points: The study identified a TCR beta motif of under 10 highly homologous variants that appeared characteristic of ankylosing spondylitis blood.

CDR1 is KGHDR and CDR2 is SFDVKD in the germline V gene. The CDR3 has 14 amino acids. V lost 12 bases and J lost 3; bases outside the gene matches: 12. Libraries of TCR beta came from quantitative 5'-RACE with molecular barcodes. TCRdb processed the 5' RACE reads anew with MiXCR; each CDR3 protein has one entry. The sample records 450,000 or so distinct CDR3 sequences, 25% to 30% being singletons. This receptor was taken from a male donor with ankylosing spondylitis. The chain employs TRBV24-1 and TRBJ2-7, with TRBD2 matching 8 bases. Sequencing was carried out using blood, either unsorted or a sorted T cell fraction (not recorded which). Written as DNA, the CDR3 is TGTGCCTCCGGAGCGGGAGCCCCCCTCTACGAGCAGTACTTC. It encodes CASGAGAPLYEQYF.